This entry concerns a single T cell receptor beta chain. Some clones are missing from TCRdb's copy, which holds only in-frame ones; the method was immunoSEQ multiplex PCR. This table has under 100,000 clones, roughly 82% appearing once. This CDR3 has 16 residues. With 0 bases removed from V and 7 bases from J, the gap between germline ends came to 16 bases. The germline V gene has CDR1 SGHAT and CDR2 FQNNGV. The record originates from a study of PD-L1 blockade in urothelial cancer. At the level of the study: Every 3 weeks, patients received intravenous atezolizumab 1,200 mg, beginning 2014. Blood samples had a median of 141,255 T cells, 80,000 to 85,000 unique TCRs, and clonality 0.075 to 0.095.

Per patient, between 1 and 8 samples were collected at pretreatment and on-treatment time points. This specimen was PBMCs, taken around atezolizumab (anti-PD-L1) treatment. This receptor was taken from a man in his 70s with urothelial cancer. The J gene is TRBJ2-4, the V gene TRBV11-2; D perhaps matches TRBD1 (6 bases). Here the CDR3 reads CASSLDIGGGQNIQYF. CDR3 DNA sequence: TGTGCCAGCAGCTTAGATATAGGTGGCGGACAGAACATTCAGTACTTC.